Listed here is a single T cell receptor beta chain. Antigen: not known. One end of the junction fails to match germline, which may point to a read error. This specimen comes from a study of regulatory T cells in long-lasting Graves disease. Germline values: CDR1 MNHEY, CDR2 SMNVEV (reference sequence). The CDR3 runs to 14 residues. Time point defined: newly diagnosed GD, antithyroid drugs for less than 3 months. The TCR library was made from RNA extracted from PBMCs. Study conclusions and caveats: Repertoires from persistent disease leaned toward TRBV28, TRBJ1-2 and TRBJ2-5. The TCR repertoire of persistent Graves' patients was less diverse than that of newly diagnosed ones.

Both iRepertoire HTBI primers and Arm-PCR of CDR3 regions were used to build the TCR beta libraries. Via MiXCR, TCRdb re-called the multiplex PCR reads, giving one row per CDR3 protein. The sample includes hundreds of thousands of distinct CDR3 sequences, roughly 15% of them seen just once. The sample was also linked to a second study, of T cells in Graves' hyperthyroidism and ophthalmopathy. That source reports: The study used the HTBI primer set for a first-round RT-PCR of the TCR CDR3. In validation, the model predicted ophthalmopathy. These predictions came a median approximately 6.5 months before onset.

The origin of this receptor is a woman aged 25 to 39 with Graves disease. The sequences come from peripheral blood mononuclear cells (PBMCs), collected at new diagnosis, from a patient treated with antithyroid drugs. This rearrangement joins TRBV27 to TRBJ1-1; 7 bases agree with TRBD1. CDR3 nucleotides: TGTGCCAGCAGTTCAGACAGGGTTAATACTGAGGCTCTCTTT. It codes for CASSSDRVNTEALF.